This TCR beta chain is from a study of blood T cell repertoires in COVID-19. Whole-study context: In each case, the material was cDNA or gDNA derived from T cells, B-cell-depleted T cells, or PBMCs.

This clone was picked up a small number of times. The CDR3 loop spans 12 amino acids. The V gene's germline CDR1 is SGHTS and CDR2 YDEGEE. V was cut by 2 bases and J by 7 bases, with 7 bases left in between. Per the authors' pipeline: How many nucleated cells were present was estimated from reference gene primer amplification. Method: immunoSEQ multiplex PCR; TCRdb's copy keeps in-frame clones and lacks some. That table gives V, J and clone size, and the DNA gave D and trimming. The table has around 70,000 clones, almost 90% seen once. The source is a woman aged 80 or older with active or convalescent COVID-19. The sequenced sample consisted of peripheral blood. This sequence joins TRBV5-8 and TRBJ1-5, with D unclear. The CDR3 region is CASSFTGQPQHF. The CDR3 nucleotides read TGTGCCAGCAGCTTCACCGGGCAGCCCCAGCATTTT.